The TCR beta chain under discussion was sequenced for a study of OX40 agonist ivuxolimab in advanced cancers. Study overall: Partial response was recorded in three patients: one hepatocellular carcinoma and two cutaneous melanoma cases. Study findings and constraints: Normalized expansion of T-cell clones was also low for some nonresponders. Averaging showed that CD8+ T cells had more expanded clones than CD4+ did. Circulating CD4+ and CD8+ T cells showed clonal expansion by week 6 at 0.1 to 3.0 mg/kg.

Details on this clone: No antigen is known for it.

The CDR3 spans 17 residues. Germline CDR1 reads SEHNR; CDR2 reads FQNEAQ (reference sequence). The ends were cut back, 1 base at V and 0 bases at J, with 12 bases in the middle. The method was immunoSEQ multiplex PCR; TCRdb's version includes in-frame clones alone and lacks a portion of them. The repertoire holds 51,000 or so clones, 80% to 90% seen once, with 14% to 15% in the top ten. The sequencing used CD4+ or CD8+ T cells sorted from blood, collected in a trial of the OX40 agonist ivuxolimab. The receptor comes from an adult with an advanced solid tumor such as melanoma, head and neck, liver or kidney cancer. This rearrangement joins TRBV7-9 to TRBJ1-4; D is unclear. The CDR3 coding sequence is TGTGCCAGCAGCTTAGAGTCCAGGAGAACAACTAATGAAAAACTGTTTTTT. Protein product: CASSLESRRTTNEKLFF.